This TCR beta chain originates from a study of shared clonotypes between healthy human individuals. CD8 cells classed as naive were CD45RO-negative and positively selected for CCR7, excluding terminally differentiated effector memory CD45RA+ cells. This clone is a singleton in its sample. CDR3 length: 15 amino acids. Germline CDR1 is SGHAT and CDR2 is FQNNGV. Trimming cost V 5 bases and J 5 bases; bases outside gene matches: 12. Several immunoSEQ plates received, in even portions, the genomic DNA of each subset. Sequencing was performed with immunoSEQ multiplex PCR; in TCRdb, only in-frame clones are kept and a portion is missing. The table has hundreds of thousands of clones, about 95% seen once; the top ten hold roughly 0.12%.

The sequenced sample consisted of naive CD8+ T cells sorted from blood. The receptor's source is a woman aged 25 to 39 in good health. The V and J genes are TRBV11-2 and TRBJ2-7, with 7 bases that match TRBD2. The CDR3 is CASSDLRRERDEQYF. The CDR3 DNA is TGTGCCAGCAGCGACCTGAGGCGGGAGAGGGACGAGCAGTACTTC.